The 28 T cell receptor beta chains reported below all come from one sample, sequenced in a study of cytomegalovirus exposure and HLA in healthy donors. 13 Jbeta primers and 60 Vbeta primers were used for the PCR. The table came from immunoSEQ multiplex PCR; TCRdb's copy has only in-frame clones and leaves some out. The sample records 150,000 to 200,000 clones, about 80% being singletons. Sample: PBMCs. Receptor source: a man aged 18 to 35 in good health and CMV-seronegative.

The rearrangement uses TRBV18 and TRBJ1-5, with D possibly matching TRBD1 (5 bases). The CDR3 is 13 amino acids. V was pared by 4 bases and J by 5 bases, with 9 bases between. Germline CDR1 is KGHSH and CDR2 is LQKENI. CDR3 sequence (DNA): TGTGCCAGCTCACTGTCGGGGGATCAGCCCCAGCATTTT. It translates to CASSLSGDQPQHF.

The chain employs TRBV15 and TRBJ2-7, with 10 bases identical to TRBD2. The germline V gene encodes CDR1 LNHNV and CDR2 YYDKDF (reference sequence). The CDR3 has 15 amino acids. J lost 2 bases, V lost 4 bases, and 5 bases had no gene match. CDR3 sequence: CATSTWTSGTYEQYF. The CDR3 nucleotides are TGTGCCACCAGCACTTGGACTAGCGGAACCTACGAGCAGTACTTC.

This clone appeared a single time. The V and J genes are TRBV5-6 and TRBJ2-5; 7 nucleotides match TRBD1. CDR1 is SGHDT and CDR2 is YYEEEE in the germline V gene. This CDR3 comprises 12 residues. Trimming took 8 bases from V and 0 from J; bases not matched to a gene: 1. The CDR3 nucleotides are TGTGCCAGTGGGACAGACCAAGAGACCCAGTACTTC. This translates into CASGTDQETQYF.

In its sample, this clone was seen a few times. V usage is TRBV6-5 and J usage is TRBJ2-3, with D unclear. Germline V gene sequence: CDR1 MNHEY, CDR2 SVGAGI. The CDR3 is 13 amino acids. Trimming removed 2 bases at V and 4 bases at J, with 7 bases between. The CDR3 bases are TGTGCCAGCAGTTACGCCACAGCAGATACGCAGTATTTT. Protein sequence: CASSYATADTQYF.

The V gene is TRBV6-5, the J gene TRBJ2-3; 9 bases are shared with TRBD2. Germline V gene data show CDR1 as MNHEY and CDR2 as SVGAGI. Trimming took 0 bases from V and 6 from J; bases not matched to a gene: 7. The CDR3 runs 16 residues. The CDR3 spells CASSYSSSGGADTQYF. The DNA for the CDR3 is TGTGCCAGCAGTTACTCGAGTAGCGGGGGTGCCGATACGCAGTATTTT.

The chain couples TRBV5-1 to TRBJ2-2, with 8 positions matching TRBD1. V was clipped by 2 bases and J by 1 base; unmatched bases: 4. Per the germline V gene, CDR1 is SGHRS and CDR2 is YFSETQ. The CDR3 spans 16 residues. The CDR3 region is CASSLEGTGNTGELFF. The DNA for the CDR3 is TGCGCCAGCAGCTTAGAGGGGACAGGGAACACCGGGGAGCTGTTTTTT.

The J gene is TRBJ2-7, the V gene TRBV5-1, with a weak D call TRBD2 (6 bases). V was pared by 0 bases and J by 7 bases, with 14 bases between. Germline CDR1 SGHRS, CDR2 YFSETQ. The CDR3 runs to 14 residues. CDR3 protein: CASSLGQGLGEQYF. DNA of the CDR3: TGCGCCAGCAGCTTGGGGCAGGGACTGGGTGAGCAGTACTTC.

The rearrangement uses TRBV29-1 and TRBJ2-7; 9 positions match TRBD1. The junction had 2 bases not matched to a gene; V was cut back by 7 bases and J by 1 base. The germline CDR1 and CDR2 sequences are SQVTM and ANQGSEA. This CDR3 has 12 amino acids. The CDR3 region has the DNA TGCAGCGCCGGACAGGGGTCCTACGAGCAGTACTTC. Its translation is CSAGQGSYEQYF.

This clone showed up just once. The rearrangement uses TRBV28 and TRBJ1-5; no reliable D call. The CDR3 loop spans 17 amino acids. Germline assignment: CDR1 MDHEN and CDR2 SYDVKM. V was pared by 3 bases and J by 0 bases, with 15 bases between. The CDR3 region is CASSLWAGQNSNQPQHF. CDR3 nucleotide sequence: TGTGCCAGCAGTTTGTGGGCGGGCCAAAATAGCAATCAGCCCCAGCATTTT. The full variable domain, its missing parts supplied by reference TRBV28 and TRBJ1-5, is DVKVTQSSRYLVKRTGEKVFLECVQDMDHENMFWYRQDPGLGLRLIYFSYDVKMKEKGDIPEGYSVSREKKERFSLILESASTNQTSMYLCASSLWAGQNSNQPQHFGDGTRLSIL.

The chain combines TRBV6-6 with TRBJ2-5, with TRBD2 as a possible D gene (5 bases). Trimming removed 6 bases from V and 9 bases from J, with 11 bases in between. This CDR3 is 11 amino acids long. The V gene's germline CDR1 is MNHNY and CDR2 SVGAGI (reference sequence). DNA of the CDR3: TGTGCCAGCAGCCCAATGGAGGCCCAGTACTTC. This translates into CASSPMEAQYF.

The J gene is TRBJ1-1, the V gene TRBV18, with TRBD1 identical over 7 bases. This CDR3 is built from 12 residues. V dropped 1 base and J dropped 11; count of bases not matched to a gene: 4. Germline CDR1 reads KGHSH; CDR2 reads LQKENI. In DNA form, the CDR3 reads TGTGCCAGCTCACCACGGACAGGAGTTGCTTTCTTT. It is translated as CASSPRTGVAFF.

The rearrangement uses TRBV10-3 and TRBJ1-1, with 7 bases identical to TRBD1. The germline gives CDR1 ENHRY, CDR2 SYGVKD. Trimming cost V 10 bases and J 1 base; bases outside gene matches: 3. The CDR3 extends over 12 amino acids. DNA for the CDR3: TGTGCCACGGGGGACAGGAACACTGAAGCTTTCTTT. It yields the protein CATGDRNTEAFF.

The V gene is TRBV27, the J gene TRBJ1-3; D uncertain. Deletions cut 7 bases from V and 5 bases from J, with 15 bases between. The germline CDR1 and CDR2 sequences are MNHEY and SMNVEV (reference sequence). The CDR3 totals 14 residues. The CDR3 DNA sequence: TGTGCCAGCAAAGCCGCTCTGGGCCGAAACACCATATATTTT. Translation gives CASKAALGRNTIYF.

This rearrangement joins TRBV7-9 to TRBJ2-7; 8 bases match TRBD1. Trimming removed 10 bases from V and 3 bases from J; junction bases left unmatched: 8. The CDR3 runs 13 residues. Germline V gene lookup returns CDR1 SEHNR and CDR2 FQNEAQ (reference sequence). The chain's CDR3 is CATHLGTGYEQYF. Written as DNA, the CDR3 is TGTGCCACCCACCTTGGGACAGGCTACGAGCAGTACTTC.

The chain employs TRBV12-5 and TRBJ2-1, with 8 positions matching TRBD1. The CDR3 is 15 amino acids. Germline CDR1 LGHNT, CDR2 FRNRAP. V was clipped by 5 bases and J by 8 bases; unmatched bases: 11. This CDR3 is CASGLGQGESDEQFF. The CDR3 DNA reads as TGTGCTAGTGGTCTCGGACAGGGAGAGTCCGATGAGCAGTTCTTC.

The gene calls are TRBV7-9 and TRBJ1-2; D is unresolved. V lost 1 base and J lost 7, with 10 bases in between. The CDR3 totals 13 residues. Germline V gene sequence: CDR1 SEHNR, CDR2 FQNEAQ (reference sequence). CDR3 sequence reads: CASSLGGLAGYTF. CDR3 bases: TGTGCCAGCAGCTTAGGAGGACTGGCTGGCTACACCTTC.

The chain recombines TRBV10-1 with TRBJ1-6; D is uncertain. This CDR3 is built from 13 residues. The V gene lost 2 bases and the J gene lost 8 bases, with 7 bases spanning the gap. CDR1 is WNHNN and CDR2 is SYGVQD in the germline V gene (reference sequence). The CDR3, as DNA: TGCGCCAGCAGTGAGGGCGAGGATTCACCCCTCCACTTT. Translated, it gives CASSEGEDSPLHF.

The chain couples TRBV27 to TRBJ1-1; no clear D. Per the germline V gene, CDR1 is MNHEY and CDR2 is SMNVEV (reference sequence). This CDR3 spans 12 amino acids. V was shortened by 5 bases and J by 1 base, with 5 bases between the two germline ends. In DNA, the CDR3 is TGTGCCAGCAGTCTCCGGAACACTGAAGCTTTCTTT. This gives the protein CASSLRNTEAFF.

The chain employs TRBV30 and TRBJ2-5; TRBD1 is a possible D gene (5 bases). Per germline, CDR1 GTSNPN and CDR2 SVGIG (reference sequence). The V and J ends lost 4 bases and 1 base respectively, with 10 bases between them. CDR3 size: 13 residues. For the CDR3, the DNA is TGTGCCTGGAATTGGGGCAGCCAAGAGACCCAGTACTTC. It specifies CAWNWGSQETQYF.

V and J are TRBV19 and TRBJ1-5; 10 bases are shared with TRBD1. Germline trimming cut 5 bases from V and 5 bases from J; bases unmatched to any gene: 3. The CDR3 extends over 14 amino acids. Germline V gene sequence: CDR1 LNHDA, CDR2 SQIVND (reference sequence). CDR3 amino acids: CASSFGTGDQPQHF. The CDR3 DNA reads as TGTGCCAGTAGTTTTGGGACAGGGGATCAGCCCCAGCATTTT.

The chain is built from TRBV21-1 and TRBJ2-1; the table's D call, TRBD2, has no DNA check behind it. TRBV21-1 is termed a pseudogene. CDR3 length: 18 residues. CDR3 DNA: TGTGCCAGCAGGAGAACCCCCGAGCGGGAGAGCCGGGCGGATGAGCAGTTCTTC. The encoded protein is CASRRTPERESRADEQFF.

Only a few counts were recorded for this clone. V usage is TRBV10-2 and J usage is TRBJ2-2; D is perhaps TRBD2 (6 bases). This CDR3 region has 14 residues. Trimming took 8 bases from V and 1 from J, leaving 11 bases between them. From germline, CDR1 is WSHSY and CDR2 SAAADI. The CDR3 here is CASGGVLNTGELFF. The CDR3 DNA is TGCGCCAGCGGAGGGGTACTGAACACCGGGGAGCTGTTTTTT.

The gene calls are TRBV2 and TRBJ2-1; 8 bases align to TRBD1. The CDR3 has 15 residues. Trimming cost V 6 bases and J 4 bases; bases outside gene matches: 8. The germline V gene has CDR1 SNHLY and CDR2 FYNNEI. The CDR3 is CASRSGTGEYNEQFF. In DNA form, the CDR3 reads TGTGCCAGCAGATCCGGGACAGGAGAATACAATGAGCAGTTCTTC.

CDR3 region: CASSRVGGRGPNEQFF. CDR3 DNA sequence: TGTGCCAGCAGTCGGGTGGGGGGTAGGGGGCCAAATGAGCAGTTCTTC. The chain links TRBV27 to TRBJ2-1; weak D call: TRBD1 (7 bases). Deletions cut 5 bases from V and 7 bases from J, with 21 bases between. This CDR3 comprises 16 residues. CDR1 is MNHEY, CDR2 SMNVEV, per germline (reference sequence).

In its sample, this clone was seen a few times. The chain joins TRBV6-5 to TRBJ1-2; D remains ambiguous. The CDR3 extends over 13 amino acids. Trimming stripped 6 bases from V and 4 bases from J, with 12 bases between. Germline lookup yields CDR1 MNHEY and CDR2 SVGAGI. CDR3 in DNA: TGTGCCAGCAGAGACCGGACTTTCTATGGCTACACCTTC. Translating gives CASRDRTFYGYTF.

This sequence joins TRBV18 and TRBJ2-1; 11 nucleotides align to TRBD2. V dropped 2 bases and J dropped 9; count of bases not matched to a gene: 9. Germline CDR1 is KGHSH and CDR2 is LQKENI. This CDR3 has 16 amino acids. The CDR3 protein is CASSPSTSGSGGEQFF. The CDR3 nucleotides are TGTGCCAGCTCACCAAGTACTAGCGGGAGTGGGGGTGAGCAGTTCTTC. Using reference TRBV18 and TRBJ2-1 for the parts outside the CDR3, the full variable domain is NAGVMQNPRHLVRRRGQEARLRCSPMKGHSHVYWYRQLPEEGLKFMVYLQKENIIDESGMPKERFSAEFPKEGPSILRIQQVVRGDSAAYFCASSPSTSGSGGEQFFGPGTRLTVL.

The gene calls are TRBV6-6 and TRBJ1-3; TRBD1 agrees at 7 bases. The CDR3 is 14 residues long. CDR1 MNHNY and CDR2 SVGAGI come from the germline V gene (reference sequence). After removal of 5 bases from V and 1 base from J, the junction contained 2 bases not matched to a gene. The CDR3 spells CASSQTGSGNTIYF. The CDR3 bases are TGTGCCAGCAGTCAGACAGGGTCTGGAAACACCATATATTTT.

Concerning this clone: At one end, the junction sequence differs from germline, possibly due to a read error. The rearrangement uses TRBV7-7 and TRBJ2-1; D is possibly TRBD2 (6 bases). CDR1 is SSHAT, CDR2 FNYEAQ, per germline (reference sequence). This CDR3 has 13 amino acids. The CDR3 here is CASSPALGGEQFF. In DNA, the CDR3 is TGTGCTAGCAGCCCGGCCCTTGGAGGGGAGCAGTTCTTC.